Listed below are T cell receptor beta chains from one sample, sequenced in a study of post-analysis software for immune sequencing data. Via MiXCR, TCRdb re-called the PCR reads, giving one row per CDR3 protein. The sample records fewer than 550,000 distinct CDR3 sequences, roughly 34% being singletons. Sequencing input: blood. Receptors were obtained from a girl aged 2-17 years with multiple sclerosis. The CDR3 runs from the conserved cysteine through the conserved F or W. Each record gives: clone size, J gene, V gene, CDR3 protein. Part of the rows lack a size; the others show once, few, many or a class for expanded clones.

size: .; J: TRBJ2-1; V: TRBV29-1; CDR3: CSAQLAGGYNEQFF
size: many; J: TRBJ2-5; V: TRBV12-3/TRBV12-4; CDR3: CASSLGQGVTETQYF
size: .; J: TRBJ2-3; V: TRBV3-1; CDR3: CASSQYRGDTQYF
size: .; J: TRBJ2-4; V: TRBV12-3/TRBV12-4; CDR3: CASRSGLAKNIQYF
size: few; J: TRBJ2-5; V: TRBV6-1; CDR3: CAIKDRGKETQYF
size: .; J: TRBJ2-1; V: TRBV4-2; CDR3: CASSQPGTSGGRTYNEQFF
size: few; J: TRBJ2-2; V: TRBV28; CDR3: CASIDSRGVWTGELFF
size: .; J: TRBJ2-1; V: TRBV20-1; CDR3: CRAGTSGGEQFF
size: .; J: TRBJ1-3; V: TRBV20-1; CDR3: CSARDRVFSGNTIYF
size: .; J: TRBJ1-3; V: TRBV7-8; CDR3: CASSLISGRLGNTIYF
size: few; J: TRBJ1-5; V: TRBV7-2; CDR3: CASSFGGQVDQPQHF